What follows are 14 T cell receptor beta chains derived from one specimen sequenced in a study of shared clonotypes between healthy human individuals. TCRdb's table, derived via immunoSEQ multiplex PCR, lists solely in-frame clones and lacks some. The sample has roughly 600,000 clones, about 98% seen once. Positive CCR7 selection of CD45RO-negative cells yielded the naive CD8 cells, and terminally differentiated effector memory CD45RA+ cells were excluded. Sequenced material: naive CD8+ T cells sorted from blood. Source of these receptors: a man aged 25 to 40 in good health.

The chain has TRBV27 and TRBJ1-1; no clear D gene. Germline CDR1 MNHEY, CDR2 SMNVEV (reference sequence). Trimming removed 8 bases from V and 0 bases from J, with 10 bases in between. The CDR3 has 13 amino acids. The CDR3 DNA reads as TGTGCCAGCGCGACCGGGGTGAACACTGAAGCTTTCTTT. Translated, it gives CASATGVNTEAFF.

This rearrangement joins TRBV29-1 to TRBJ2-5; 10 positions match TRBD2. V trimming: 7 bases; J trimming: 4 bases; junction bases outside the gene matches: 9. CDR3 length: 14 residues. Germline V lookup: CDR1 SQVTM, CDR2 ANQGSEA. CDR3 sequence reads: CSAGPSGSRETQYF. In nucleotides, the CDR3 is TGCAGCGCAGGCCCTAGCGGGAGTAGAGAGACCCAGTACTTC.

The V call is TRBV10-2, the J call TRBJ1-1, with a tentative D call TRBD1 (6 bases). V was clipped by 6 bases and J by 1 base, with 9 bases between them. Germline values: CDR1 WSHSY, CDR2 SAAADI. The CDR3 is 13 amino acids. The CDR3 region has the DNA TGCGCCAGCAGCGACAGGTGGAACACTGAAGCTTTCTTT. Protein: CASSDRWNTEAFF.

DNA for the CDR3: TGTGCCAGCAGCCCCGCCGGCACAGATACGCAGTATTTT. Amino acids: CASSPAGTDTQYF. This chain links TRBV13 with TRBJ2-3; D remains ambiguous. CDR1 PRHDT and CDR2 FYEKMQ come from the germline V gene (reference sequence). The ends were cut back, 5 bases at V and 1 base at J, with 7 bases in the middle. This CDR3 comprises 13 residues.

This clone has a single count. This rearrangement joins TRBV29-1 to TRBJ2-7; possible D gene TRBD1, 6 bases. Trimming removed 6 bases at V and 7 bases at J, with 22 bases between. CDR1 is SQVTM, CDR2 ANQGSEA, per germline. This CDR3 is built from 14 residues. The CDR3: CSVLPAGAPYEQYF. DNA of the CDR3: TGCAGCGTCCTGCCAGCAGGGGCCCCTTATGAGCAGTACTTC.

In its sample, this clone was seen once. The rearrangement uses TRBV7-9 and TRBJ2-7; 8 nucleotides align to TRBD1. Losses at the gene ends were 1 base for V and 5 bases for J; bases not matched to a gene: 13. Germline V gene sequence: CDR1 SEHNR, CDR2 FQNEAQ (reference sequence). This CDR3 contains 17 residues. CDR3 region: CASSLGYWTGKKDEQYF. In DNA form, the CDR3 reads TGTGCCAGCAGCTTAGGTTACTGGACAGGGAAGAAAGACGAGCAGTACTTC.

This chain joins TRBV7-8 and TRBJ2-4; 8 bases are a match to TRBD2. The CDR3 extends over 14 amino acids. Losses at the gene ends were 4 bases for V and 9 bases for J; bases not matched to a gene: 8. Looked up from germline, CDR1 is SGHVS and CDR2 is FQNEAQ. The DNA of the CDR3 is TGTGCCAGCAGCTCGGGACTAGTTTTGGGCATTCAGTACTTC. Translation: CASSSGLVLGIQYF.

The rearrangement joins TRBV21-1 to TRBJ2-1. TRBV21-1 is labeled a pseudogene. The CDR3 has 11 amino acids. CDR3 nucleotides: TGTGCCAGCAGCAACTACAATGAGCAGTTCTTC. Encoded protein: CASSNYNEQFF.

The V and J genes are TRBV28 and TRBJ1-2, with D possibly TRBD1 on 5 matching bases. The CDR3 is made up of 14 amino acids. V gave up 6 bases and J gave up 4 bases, with 15 bases separating them. Germline CDR1 is MDHEN and CDR2 is SYDVKM. The CDR3 region is CASSVLGGSYGYTF. Written as DNA, the CDR3 is TGTGCCAGCAGCGTCCTCGGGGGTAGCTATGGCTACACCTTC.

Turning to this clone: Since the CDR3 does not end with the conserved phenylalanine or tryptophan, this likely comes from a read error. It is unclear where the CDR3 begins or ends on the DNA, so no DNA is shown, and the CDR3 is as TCRdb lists it. The chain carries TRBV11-2 and TRBJ2-7; TRBD2, the D gene given by the table, was not confirmed from the DNA. The CDR3 region is 14 residues in length, termini included. Germline lookup yields CDR1 SGHAT and CDR2 FQNNGV. CDR3 sequence reads: CASSGLAGASGFVL.

V is TRBV27 and J is TRBJ2-3, with TRBD2 matching 8 bases. The germline CDR1 and CDR2 sequences are MNHEY and SMNVEV (reference sequence). The trim removed 4 bases at V and 1 base at J, leaving 4 bases unmatched. This CDR3 region has 15 residues. The CDR3 sequence is CASSSAAGGTDTQYF. DNA of the CDR3: TGTGCCAGCAGTTCCGCAGCGGGGGGCACAGATACGCAGTATTTT.

On this clone itself: This may stem from a read error, because a much larger clone lies one nucleotide away. This chain uses TRBV5-6 with TRBJ1-1; possibly TRBD1 for D (5 bases). Germline CDR1 reads SGHDT; CDR2 reads YYEEEE. CDR3 length: 13 amino acids. V gave up 4 bases and J gave up 1 base, with 8 bases separating them. CDR3 coding DNA: TGTGCCAGCAGCGTTGGGGGGAACACTGAAGCTTTCTTT. Encoded protein: CASSVGGNTEAFF.

This chain uses TRBV5-1 with TRBJ2-7; D perhaps matches TRBD2 (5 bases). V lost 1 base, J lost 5 bases, and 13 bases lay in between. Looked up from germline, CDR1 is SGHRS and CDR2 is YFSETQ. CDR3 length: 14 amino acids. Here the CDR3 DNA reads TGCGCCAGCAGCTTGCTCCCCCAAGCGGACGAGCAGTACTTC. Amino acid sequence: CASSLLPQADEQYF.

As for this clone: Other DNA sequences in this sample translate to the same CDR3. V is TRBV27 and J is TRBJ1-5; the D is unclear. The CDR3 consists of 12 residues. Germline CDR1 is MNHEY and CDR2 is SMNVEV (reference sequence). Deletions cut 4 bases from V and 4 bases from J, with 5 bases between. The CDR3 coding sequence is TGTGCCAGCAGTTCCTGGAATCAGCCCCAGCATTTT. It is translated as CASSSWNQPQHF.